Listed below are T cell receptor beta chains from one sample, sequenced in a study of blood T cell repertoires in COVID-19. Measured with immunoSEQ multiplex PCR; TCRdb has only the in-frame clones, and not every one. The data contain 150,000 to 200,000 clones, less than 85% of them singletons. The sequencing sample was made of peripheral blood. The receptor set was obtained from a human donor with acute or convalescent COVID-19. The donor label of this sample is uncertain. The CDR3 runs from the conserved cysteine through the conserved F or W. D genes are given only for firm matches. Only part of the rows carry a size: once, few, many, or a class if the clone is expanded.

V,J,size,D,CDR3,DNA
TRBV30,TRBJ1-5,once,TRBD1,CAYTGGGNQPQHF,TGTGCCTATACAGGGGGTGGCAATCAGCCCCAGCATTTT
TRBV28,TRBJ2-7,once,TRBD1,CASSFYSGQGSEQYF,TGTGCCAGCAGTTTCTACTCGGGACAGGGAAGCGAGCAGTACTTC
TRBV5-1,TRBJ2-7,.,.,CASSLKLVGMAQPVYEQYF,TGCGCCAGCAGCTTGAAGTTGGTCGGGATGGCGCAACCGGTCTACGAGCAGTACTTC
TRBV5-1,TRBJ1-2,.,TRBD1,CASLDRGSHGYTF,TGCGCCAGCTTGGACAGGGGTAGTCATGGCTACACCTTC
TRBV6-5,TRBJ1-3,.,.,CASSRLALSGNTIYF,TGTGCCAGCAGTCGCCTAGCCCTCTCTGGAAACACCATATATTTT
TRBV2,TRBJ1-5,.,.,CASSESRVNQPQHF,TGTGCCAGCAGTGAATCCCGCGTCAATCAGCCCCAGCATTTT
TRBV28,TRBJ1-6,.,TRBD1,CASTDSRGGFDNSPLHF,TGTGCCAGCACCGACTCAAGAGGGGGCTTTGATAATTCACCCCTCCACTTT
TRBV30,TRBJ1-5,.,TRBD1,CAWSVGTGSNQPQHF,TGTGCCTGGAGTGTTGGGACAGGGTCCAATCAGCCCCAGCATTTT
TRBV4-1,TRBJ1-2,.,.,CASKPGRPNYGYTF,TGCGCCAGCAAACCAGGGCGTCCTAACTATGGCTACACCTTC
TRBV5-4,TRBJ1-4,.,TRBD1,CASSARDRVTNEKLFF,TGTGCCAGCAGCGCCCGGGACAGGGTAACTAATGAAAAACTGTTTTTT
TRBV4-2,TRBJ2-2,many,TRBD1,CASSLGTGAAREELFF,TGTGCCAGCAGCCTCGGGACAGGGGCTGCGAGGGAGGAGCTGTTTTTT
TRBV15,TRBJ1-4,.,.,CATSREVQVGEKLFF,TGTGCCACCAGCAGAGAGGTTCAGGTTGGTGAAAAACTGTTTTTT
TRBV30,TRBJ1-2,.,.,CAWSVQDSSYGYTF,TGTGCCTGGAGTGTACAAGACAGTAGCTATGGCTACACCTTC
TRBV7-2,TRBJ1-3,.,.,CASSLRGSITGNTIYF,TGTGCCAGCAGCTTGAGGGGGTCTATTACTGGAAACACCATATATTTT
TRBV18,TRBJ2-3,.,TRBD1,CASTGGSTDTQYF,TGTGCCAGCACAGGGGGTAGCACAGATACGCAGTATTTT
TRBV3-1/TRBV3-2,TRBJ1-2,.,.,CASSQDLLGYTF,TGTGCCAGCAGCCAAGATCTTCTAGGCTACACCTTC
TRBV7-2,TRBJ2-7,.,.,CASTLRGSSYEQYF,TGTGCCAGCACCCTCCGGGGGAGCTCCTACGAGCAGTACTTC
TRBV10-3,TRBJ1-3,.,.,CAIGALSGNTIYF,TGTGCCATCGGTGCCCTCTCTGGAAACACCATATATTTT
TRBV5-1,TRBJ1-5,.,.,CASSLVADSNQPQHF,TGCGCCAGCAGCTTGGTGGCGGATAGCAATCAGCCCCAGCATTTT
TRBV7-9,TRBJ1-6,.,.,CASSRGTGFYNSPLHF,TGTGCCAGCAGCCGCGGAACAGGATTTTATAATTCACCCCTCCACTTT
TRBV15,TRBJ1-2,.,TRBD1,CATAPGGYGYGYTF,TGTGCCACCGCCCCAGGGGGATACGGCTATGGCTACACCTTC
TRBV7-2,TRBJ1-2,.,.,CASSLGQSYGYTF,TGTGCCAGCAGCTTAGGTCAGTCCTATGGCTACACCTTC
TRBV6-6,TRBJ1-1,.,.,CASRGPKGENTEAFF,TGTGCCAGCAGAGGACCAAAGGGGGAGAACACTGAAGCTTTCTTT
TRBV28,TRBJ1-5,.,.,CASSLWGSLGNQPQHF,TGTGCCAGCAGTTTATGGGGCAGCCTGGGCAATCAGCCCCAGCATTTT
TRBV6-5,TRBJ2-7,.,TRBD1,CASSRGDRAPYEQYF,TGTGCCAGCAGTCGAGGAGACAGGGCTCCCTACGAGCAGTACTTC
TRBV3-1/TRBV3-2,TRBJ1-2,.,.,CASTKKSGIGYTF,TGTGCCAGCACTAAAAAGAGCGGGATTGGCTACACCTTC
TRBV11-3,TRBJ2-3,.,TRBD1,CASSPTGVDTDTQYF,TGTGCCAGCAGCCCCACAGGGGTGGACACAGATACGCAGTATTTT
TRBV18,TRBJ1-1,.,.,CASSPVGTGTEAFF,TGTGCCAGCTCACCGGTGGGTACGGGGACTGAAGCTTTCTTT
TRBV19,TRBJ2-2,.,.,CASSIDRGRGRATNTGELFF,TGTGCCAGTAGTATAGATAGGGGCAGGGGCCGCGCGACGAACACCGGGGAGCTGTTTTTT
TRBV20-1,TRBJ2-5,.,.,CSARDGGTQYF,TGCAGTGCTAGAGATGGAGGGACCCAGTACTTC
TRBV5-1,TRBJ2-5,.,TRBD2,CASSFGTSGETQYF,TGCGCCAGCAGCTTTGGGACTAGTGGGGAGACCCAGTACTTC
TRBV11-3,TRBJ1-1,.,.,CASSPRVRIEAFF,TGTGCCAGCAGCCCCCGGGTGAGAATTGAAGCTTTCTTT
TRBV9,TRBJ1-2,.,TRBD1,CASSDGRGLGYGYTF,TGTGCCAGCAGCGACGGCAGGGGGCTTGGCTATGGCTACACCTTC
TRBV2,TRBJ1-1,.,TRBD1,CASSAQGRDTEAFF,TGTGCCAGCAGTGCACAGGGGCGGGATACTGAAGCTTTCTTT
TRBV9,TRBJ1-1,.,.,CASSVEGWSTEAFF,TGTGCCAGCAGCGTAGAAGGATGGAGCACTGAAGCTTTCTTT
TRBV5-4,TRBJ2-6,.,TRBD2,CASSVERGAGANVLTF,TGTGCCAGCAGCGTTGAGCGGGGAGCTGGGGCCAACGTCCTGACTTTC
TRBV4-2,TRBJ1-2,.,.,CASSQERVGAWYGYTF,TGTGCCAGCAGCCAAGAACGCGTGGGGGCTTGGTATGGCTACACCTTC
TRBV4-3,TRBJ2-5,.,.,CASSQAPLGQGVEAQYF,TGCGCCAGCAGCCAAGCCCCCTTGGGGCAGGGCGTAGAGGCCCAGTACTTC
TRBV15,TRBJ1-5,.,.,CATAGNSNQPQHF,TGTGCCACCGCAGGGAATAGCAATCAGCCCCAGCATTTT
TRBV5-1,TRBJ2-2,.,TRBD2,CASSWGLEVNTGELFF,TGCGCCAGCAGCTGGGGACTAGAGGTGAACACCGGGGAGCTGTTTTTT
TRBV3-1/TRBV3-2,TRBJ1-3,.,.,CASSHKEGNTIYF,TGTGCCAGCAGCCACAAGGAGGGAAACACCATATATTTT
TRBV29-1,TRBJ1-2,.,.,CSVVGSFSYTF,TGCAGCGTTGTGGGCAGCTTTAGCTACACCTTC
TRBV5-5,TRBJ1-6,once,TRBD1,CASSPRTGDSPLHF,TGTGCCAGCAGCCCCCGGACAGGGGATTCACCCCTCCACTTT
TRBV11-3,TRBJ1-1,.,.,CASSLERQRKNTEAFF,TGTGCCAGCAGCTTAGAGCGACAGAGAAAGAACACTGAAGCTTTCTTT
TRBV5-1,TRBJ2-1,.,TRBD1,CASSFPGQGSNEQFF,TGCGCCAGCAGCTTTCCGGGACAGGGGAGCAATGAGCAGTTCTTC
TRBV11-2,TRBJ1-1,once,.,CASSLSAQVNTEAFF,TGTGCCAGCAGCTTAAGTGCACAGGTGAACACTGAAGCTTTCTTT
TRBV19,TRBJ1-1,.,TRBD1,CASSTRGQGTEAFF,TGTGCCAGTAGTACCCGAGGACAGGGCACTGAAGCTTTCTTT
TRBV2,TRBJ1-1,.,.,CASSDVLSGAEAFF,TGTGCCAGCAGTGATGTGTTATCAGGGGCTGAAGCTTTCTTT
TRBV2,TRBJ1-2,.,TRBD1,CASRLQGEYYGYTF,TGTGCCAGCAGGCTTCAGGGGGAATACTATGGCTACACCTTC
TRBV27,TRBJ1-6,few,TRBD1,CASSNRQGHNSPLHF,TGTGCCAGCAGTAATAGACAGGGCCATAATTCACCCCTCCACTTT
TRBV3-1/TRBV3-2,TRBJ2-1,.,TRBD2,CASSQAWAGGRNEQFF,TGTGCCAGCAGCCAAGCATGGGCGGGGGGACGGAATGAGCAGTTCTTC
TRBV27,TRBJ1-2,.,.,CASSPLLVRSGLGYTF,TGTGCCAGCAGTCCTCTTCTAGTCAGGAGCGGGCTTGGCTACACCTTC
TRBV19,TRBJ2-2,.,.,CASSRGEGSTGELFF,TGTGCCAGTAGTAGGGGAGAGGGCTCGACCGGGGAGCTGTTTTTT
TRBV15,TRBJ2-3,.,TRBD1,CATSRDIGQGSTDTQYF,TGTGCCACCAGCAGAGATATAGGACAGGGCAGCACAGATACGCAGTATTTT